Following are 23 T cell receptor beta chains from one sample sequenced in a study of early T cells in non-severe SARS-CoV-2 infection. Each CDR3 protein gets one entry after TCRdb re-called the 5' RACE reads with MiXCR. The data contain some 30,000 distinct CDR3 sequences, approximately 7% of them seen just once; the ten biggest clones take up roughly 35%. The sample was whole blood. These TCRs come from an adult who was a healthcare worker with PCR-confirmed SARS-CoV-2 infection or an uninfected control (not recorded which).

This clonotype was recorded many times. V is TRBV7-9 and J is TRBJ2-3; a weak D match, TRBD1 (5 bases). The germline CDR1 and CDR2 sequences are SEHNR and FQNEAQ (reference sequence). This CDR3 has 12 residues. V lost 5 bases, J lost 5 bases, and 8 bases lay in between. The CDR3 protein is CASSRGEDTQYF. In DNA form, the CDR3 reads TGTGCCAGCAGCAGGGGTGAAGATACGCAGTATTTT.

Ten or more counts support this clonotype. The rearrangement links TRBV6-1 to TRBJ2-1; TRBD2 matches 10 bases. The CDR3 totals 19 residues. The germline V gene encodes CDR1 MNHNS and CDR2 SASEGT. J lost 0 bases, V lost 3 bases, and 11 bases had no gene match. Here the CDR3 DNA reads TGTGCCAGCAGTGATCTAGCGGGAGCCCGCGAAAGCTCCTACAATGAGCAGTTCTTC. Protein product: CASSDLAGARESSYNEQFF.

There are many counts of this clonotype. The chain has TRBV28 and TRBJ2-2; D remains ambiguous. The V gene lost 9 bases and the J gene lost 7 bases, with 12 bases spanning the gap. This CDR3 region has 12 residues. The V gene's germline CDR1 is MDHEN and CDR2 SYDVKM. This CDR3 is CASSLLGGELFF. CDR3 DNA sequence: TGTGCCAGTAGTCTCTTAGGCGGGGAGCTGTTTTTT. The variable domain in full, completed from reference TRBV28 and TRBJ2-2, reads DVKVTQSSRYLVKRTGEKVFLECVQDMDHENMFWYRQDPGLGLRLIYFSYDVKMKEKGDIPEGYSVSREKKERFSLILESASTNQTSMYLCASSLLGGELFFGEGSRLTVL.

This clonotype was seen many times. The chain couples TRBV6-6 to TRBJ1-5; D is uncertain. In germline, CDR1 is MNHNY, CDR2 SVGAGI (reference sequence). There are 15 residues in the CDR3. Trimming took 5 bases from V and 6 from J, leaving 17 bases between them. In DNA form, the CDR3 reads TGTGCCAGCAGTGATCTGGACGGAGCGAGTCAGCCCCAGCATTTT. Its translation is CASSDLDGASQPQHF.

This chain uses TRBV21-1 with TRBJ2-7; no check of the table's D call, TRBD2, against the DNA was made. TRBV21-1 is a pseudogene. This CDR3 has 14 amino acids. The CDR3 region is CASSPKEGSYEQYF. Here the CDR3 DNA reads TGTGCCAGCAGCCCTAAGGAGGGCTCCTACGAGCAGTACTTC.

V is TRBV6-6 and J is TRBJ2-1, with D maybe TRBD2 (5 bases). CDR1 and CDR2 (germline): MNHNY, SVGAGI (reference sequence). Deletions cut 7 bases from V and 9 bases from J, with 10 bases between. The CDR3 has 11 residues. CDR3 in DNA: TGTGCCAGCAAACTTCGGGGTGAGCAGTTCTTC. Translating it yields CASKLRGEQFF.

The CDR3 coding sequence is TGCGCCAGCAGCTCACGGGGACCCTCCTACGAGCAGTACTTC. Protein sequence: CASSSRGPSYEQYF. The genes are TRBV5-1 and TRBJ2-7; the D call may be TRBD1 or TRBD2 (5 bases each). CDR1 and CDR2 from the germline V gene are SGHRS and YFSETQ. There are 14 residues in the CDR3. Trimming shortened V by 3 bases and J by 0 bases, and 10 bases separated the two germline ends.

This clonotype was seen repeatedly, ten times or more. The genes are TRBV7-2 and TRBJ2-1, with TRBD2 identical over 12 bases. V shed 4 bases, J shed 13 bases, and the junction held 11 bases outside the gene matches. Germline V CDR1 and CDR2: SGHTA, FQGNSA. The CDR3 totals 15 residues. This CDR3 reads CASSSPRLAGARQFF. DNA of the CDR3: TGTGCCAGCAGCTCACCTCGACTAGCGGGAGCTCGTCAGTTCTTC.

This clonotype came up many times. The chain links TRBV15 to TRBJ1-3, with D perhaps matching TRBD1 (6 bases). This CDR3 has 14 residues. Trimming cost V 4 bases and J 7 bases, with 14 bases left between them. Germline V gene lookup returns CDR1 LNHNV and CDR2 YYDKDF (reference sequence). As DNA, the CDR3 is TGTGCCACCAGCATCAGGCGGGGGGCGAACACCATATATTTT. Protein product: CATSIRRGANTIYF.

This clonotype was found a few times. CDR3 sequence reads: CASSLGAVTDTQYF. For the CDR3, the DNA is TGTGCCAGCAGCTTAGGTGCAGTCACAGATACGCAGTATTTT. The rearrangement links TRBV11-2 to TRBJ2-3, with D unresolved. CDR1 is SGHAT and CDR2 is FQNNGV in the germline V gene. The V end lost 1 base, the J end lost 2 bases, and 7 bases lay between the germline ends. The CDR3 sequence is 14 residues long.

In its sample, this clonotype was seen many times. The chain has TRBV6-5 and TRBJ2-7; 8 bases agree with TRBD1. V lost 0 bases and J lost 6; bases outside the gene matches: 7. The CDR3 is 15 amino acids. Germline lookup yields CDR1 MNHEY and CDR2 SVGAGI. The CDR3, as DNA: TGTGCCAGCAGTTACTCGAGACAGGGGTCGAGCGAGCAGTACTTC. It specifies CASSYSRQGSSEQYF.

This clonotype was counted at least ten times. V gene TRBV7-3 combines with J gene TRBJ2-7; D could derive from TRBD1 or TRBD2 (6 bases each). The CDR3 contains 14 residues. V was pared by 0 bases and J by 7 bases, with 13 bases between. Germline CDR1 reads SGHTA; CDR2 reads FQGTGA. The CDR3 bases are TGTGCCAGCAGCTTAACGGGGGGCCAAGGAGAGCAGTACTTC. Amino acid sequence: CASSLTGGQGEQYF.

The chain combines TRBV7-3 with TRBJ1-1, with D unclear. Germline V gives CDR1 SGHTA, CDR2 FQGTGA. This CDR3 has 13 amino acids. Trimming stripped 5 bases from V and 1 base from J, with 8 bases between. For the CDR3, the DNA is TGTGCCAGCAGCCCACGACGGAACACTGAAGCTTTCTTT. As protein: CASSPRRNTEAFF. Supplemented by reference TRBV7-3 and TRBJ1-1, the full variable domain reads GAGVSQTPSNKVTEKGKYVELRCDPISGHTALYWYRQSLGQGPEFLIYFQGTGAADDSGLPNDRFFAVRPEGSVSTLKIQRTERGDSAVYLCASSPRRNTEAFFGQGTRLTVV.

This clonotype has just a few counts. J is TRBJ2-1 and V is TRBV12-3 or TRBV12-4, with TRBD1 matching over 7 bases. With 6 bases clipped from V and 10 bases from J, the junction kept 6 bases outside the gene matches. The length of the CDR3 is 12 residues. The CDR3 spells CASSRGQEEQFF. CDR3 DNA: TGTGCCAGCAGCAGAGGACAGGAGGAGCAGTTCTTC.

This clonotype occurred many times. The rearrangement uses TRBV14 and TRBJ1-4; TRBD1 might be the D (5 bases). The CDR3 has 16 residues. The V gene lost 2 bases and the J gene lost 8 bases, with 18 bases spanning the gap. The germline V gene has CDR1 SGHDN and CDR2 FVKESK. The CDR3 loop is CASSQQGALGLEKLFF. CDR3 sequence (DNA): TGTGCCAGCAGCCAACAAGGGGCGCTTGGATTAGAAAAACTGTTTTTT.

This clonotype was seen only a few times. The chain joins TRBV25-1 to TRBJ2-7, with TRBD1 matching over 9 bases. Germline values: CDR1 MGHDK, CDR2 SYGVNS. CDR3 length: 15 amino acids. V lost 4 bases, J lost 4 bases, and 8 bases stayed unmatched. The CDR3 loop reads CASSGSNRGRYEQYF. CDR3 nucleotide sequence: TGTGCCAGCAGTGGATCAAACAGGGGGCGGTACGAGCAGTACTTC.

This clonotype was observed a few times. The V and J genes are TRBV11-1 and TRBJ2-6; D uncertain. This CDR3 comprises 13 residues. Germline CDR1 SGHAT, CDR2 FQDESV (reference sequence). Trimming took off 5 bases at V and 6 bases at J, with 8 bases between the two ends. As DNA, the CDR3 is TGTGCCAGCAGCCCTGGATTGGCCAACGTCCTGACTTTC. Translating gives CASSPGLANVLTF. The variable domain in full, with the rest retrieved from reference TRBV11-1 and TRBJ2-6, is EAEVAQSPRYKITEKSQAVAFWCDPISGHATLYWYRQILGQGPELLVQFQDESVVDDSQLPKDRFSAERLKGVDSTLKIQPAELGDSAMYLCASSPGLANVLTFGAGSRLTVL.

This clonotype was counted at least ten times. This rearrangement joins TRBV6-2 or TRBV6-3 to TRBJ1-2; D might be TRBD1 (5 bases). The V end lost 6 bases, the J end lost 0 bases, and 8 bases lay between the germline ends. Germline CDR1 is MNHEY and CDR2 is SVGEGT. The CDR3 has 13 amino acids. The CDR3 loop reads CASRDTANYGYTF. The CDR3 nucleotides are TGTGCCAGCAGGGACACGGCTAACTATGGCTACACCTTC.

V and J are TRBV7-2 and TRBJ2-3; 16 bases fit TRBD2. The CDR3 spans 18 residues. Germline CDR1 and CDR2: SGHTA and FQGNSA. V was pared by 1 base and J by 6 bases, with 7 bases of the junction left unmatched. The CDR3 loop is CASSLVGTSGGAPDTQYF. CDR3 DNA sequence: TGTGCCAGCAGCTTAGTTGGGACTAGCGGGGGGGCCCCCGATACGCAGTATTTT. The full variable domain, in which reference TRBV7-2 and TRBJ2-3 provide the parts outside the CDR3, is GAGVSQSPSNKVTEKGKDVELRCDPISGHTALYWYRQSLGQGLEFLIYFQGNSAPDKSGLPSDRFSAERTGGSVSTLTIQRTQQEDSAVYLCASSLVGTSGGAPDTQYFGPGTRLTVL.

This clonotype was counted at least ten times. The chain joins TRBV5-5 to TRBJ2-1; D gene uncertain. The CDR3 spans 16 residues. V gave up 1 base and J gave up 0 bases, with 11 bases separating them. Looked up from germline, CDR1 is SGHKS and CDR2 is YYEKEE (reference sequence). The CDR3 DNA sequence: TGTGCCAGCAGCTTGACCGGTCAGAGCTCCTACAATGAGCAGTTCTTC. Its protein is CASSLTGQSSYNEQFF.

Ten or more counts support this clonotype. The CDR3: CASSLGQMNTEAFF. CDR3 coding DNA: TGTGCCAGCAGCCTCGGGCAGATGAACACTGAAGCTTTCTTT. The chain employs TRBV11-2 and TRBJ1-1, with unresolved D. This CDR3 is 14 amino acids long. Germline V gene sequence: CDR1 SGHAT, CDR2 FQNNGV. V was cut by 5 bases and J by 0 bases, with 10 bases left in between.

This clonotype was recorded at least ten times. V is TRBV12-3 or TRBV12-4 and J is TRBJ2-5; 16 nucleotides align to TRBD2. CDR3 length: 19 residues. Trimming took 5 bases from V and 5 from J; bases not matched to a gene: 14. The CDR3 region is CASSRPGTSGRALGETQYF. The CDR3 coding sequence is TGTGCCAGCAGTCGTCCCGGGACTAGCGGGAGGGCCCTTGGGGAGACCCAGTACTTC.

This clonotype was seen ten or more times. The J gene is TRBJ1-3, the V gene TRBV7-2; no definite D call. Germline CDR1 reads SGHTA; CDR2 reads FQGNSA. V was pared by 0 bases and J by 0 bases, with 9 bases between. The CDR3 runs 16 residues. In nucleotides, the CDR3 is TGTGCCAGCAGCTTAGCCCAGCCGGTCTCTGGAAACACCATATATTTT. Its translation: CASSLAQPVSGNTIYF.